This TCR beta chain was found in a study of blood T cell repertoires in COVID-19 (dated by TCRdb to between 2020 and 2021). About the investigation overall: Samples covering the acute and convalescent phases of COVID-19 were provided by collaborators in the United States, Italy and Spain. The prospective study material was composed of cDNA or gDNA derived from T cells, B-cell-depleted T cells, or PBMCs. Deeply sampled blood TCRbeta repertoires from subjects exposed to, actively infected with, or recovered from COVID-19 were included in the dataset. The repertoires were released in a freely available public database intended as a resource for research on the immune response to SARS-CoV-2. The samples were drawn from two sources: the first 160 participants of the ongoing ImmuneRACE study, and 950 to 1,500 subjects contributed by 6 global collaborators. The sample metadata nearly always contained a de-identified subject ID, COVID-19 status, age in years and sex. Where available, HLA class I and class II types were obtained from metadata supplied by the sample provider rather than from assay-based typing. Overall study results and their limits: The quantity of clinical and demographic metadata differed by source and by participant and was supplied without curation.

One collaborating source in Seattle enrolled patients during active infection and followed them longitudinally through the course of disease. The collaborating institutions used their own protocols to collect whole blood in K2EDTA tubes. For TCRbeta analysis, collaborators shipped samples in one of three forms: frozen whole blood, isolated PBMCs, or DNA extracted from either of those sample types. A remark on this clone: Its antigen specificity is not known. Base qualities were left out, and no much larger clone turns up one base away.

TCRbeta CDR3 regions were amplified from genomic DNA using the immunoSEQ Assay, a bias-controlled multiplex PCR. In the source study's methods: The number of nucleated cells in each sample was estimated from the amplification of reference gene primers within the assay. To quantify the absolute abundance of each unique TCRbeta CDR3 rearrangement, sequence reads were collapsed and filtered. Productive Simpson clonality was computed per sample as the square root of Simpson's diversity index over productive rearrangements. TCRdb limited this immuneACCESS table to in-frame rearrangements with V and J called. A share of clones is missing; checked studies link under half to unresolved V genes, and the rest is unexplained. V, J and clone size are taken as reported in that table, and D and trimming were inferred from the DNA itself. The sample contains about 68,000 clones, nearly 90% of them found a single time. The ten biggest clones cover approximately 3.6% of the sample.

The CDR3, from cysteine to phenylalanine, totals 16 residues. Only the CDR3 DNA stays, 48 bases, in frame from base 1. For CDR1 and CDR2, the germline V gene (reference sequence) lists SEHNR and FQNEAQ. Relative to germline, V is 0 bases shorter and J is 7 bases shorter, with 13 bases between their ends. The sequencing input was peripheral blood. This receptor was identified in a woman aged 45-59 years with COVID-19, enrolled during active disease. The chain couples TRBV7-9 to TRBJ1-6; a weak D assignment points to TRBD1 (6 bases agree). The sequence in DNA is TGTGCCAGCAGCTTAGCGGCAGGGGCCGGGAATTCACCCCTCCACTTT. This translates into CASSLAAGAGNSPLHF.